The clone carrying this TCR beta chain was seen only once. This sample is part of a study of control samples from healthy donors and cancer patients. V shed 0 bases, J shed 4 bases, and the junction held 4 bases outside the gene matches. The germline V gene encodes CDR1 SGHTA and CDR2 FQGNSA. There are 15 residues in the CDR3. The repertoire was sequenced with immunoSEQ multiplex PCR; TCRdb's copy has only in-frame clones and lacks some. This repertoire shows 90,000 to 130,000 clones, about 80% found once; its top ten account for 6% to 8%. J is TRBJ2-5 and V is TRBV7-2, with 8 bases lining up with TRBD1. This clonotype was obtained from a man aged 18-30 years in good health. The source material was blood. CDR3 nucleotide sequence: TGTGCCAGCAGCTTAGCGCGCGGGACAGGAGAGACCCAGTACTTC. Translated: CASSLARGTGETQYF.